Listed below are T cell receptor beta chains from one sample, sequenced in a study of OX40 agonist ivuxolimab in advanced cancers. Produced via immunoSEQ multiplex PCR; TCRdb's table is partial and in-frame only. The sample shows about 75,000 clones, approximately 90% of them seen only once. Sequencing was performed on CD4+ or CD8+ T cells sorted from blood, taken in a trial of the OX40 agonist ivuxolimab. These receptors originate from an adult with an advanced solid tumor such as melanoma, head and neck, liver or kidney cancer. The CDR3 runs from the conserved cysteine through the conserved F or W. D genes are given only for firm matches. Clone size is given for some rows only: seen once, a few or many times, or a class if the clone is expanded.

-,TRBV6-1,-,TRBJ1-3,CASSERVGNTIYF,TGTGCCAGCAGTGAAAGGGTTGGAAACACCATATATTTT
-,TRBV28,-,TRBJ2-7,CASSPAVYGQYF,TGTGCCAGCAGTCCCGCAGTGTACGGGCAGTACTTC
-,TRBV9,-,TRBJ1-4,CASSVAAGLANEKLFF,TGTGCCAGCAGCGTAGCTGCGGGATTGGCTAATGAAAAACTGTTTTTT
-,TRBV6-5,-,TRBJ1-1,CASSKTGTRAFF,TGTGCCAGCAGTAAAACCGGGACTCGGGCTTTCTTT
-,TRBV28,-,TRBJ1-6,CASSRGDSPLHF,TGTGCCAGCAGCCGCGGGGATTCACCCCTCCACTTT
-,TRBV4-3,-,TRBJ2-2,CASSQVRTEHRGAVF,TGCGCCAGCAGCCAAGTGCGAACTGAACACCGGGGAGCTGTTTTT
once,TRBV5-4,TRBD1,TRBJ1-2,CASSYPGQGPYGYTF,TGTGCCAGCAGCTACCCGGGACAGGGGCCCTATGGCTACACCTTC
once,TRBV2,-,TRBJ1-1,CASTSGVAGRAFF,TGTGCCAGCACAAGTGGGGTGGCAGGACGAGCTTTCTTT
-,TRBV6-5,TRBD1,TRBJ2-1,CASTTGAPSYNEQFF,TGTGCCAGCACCACAGGGGCCCCCTCCTACAATGAGCAGTTCTTC
-,TRBV6-4,TRBD2,TRBJ2-1,CASSQTSGYNEQFF,TGTGCCAGCAGCCAGACTAGCGGTTACAATGAGCAGTTCTTC
few,TRBV9,-,TRBJ2-7,CASSVRQEPYEQYF,TGTGCCAGCAGCGTACGGCAGGAGCCCTACGAGCAGTACTTC
-,TRBV27,-,TRBJ1-6,CASSFTWRDSPLHF,TGTGCCAGCAGTTTTACGTGGAGGGATTCACCCCTCCACTTT
-,TRBV10-3,-,TRBJ1-5,CAISAGEFGNQPQHF,TGTGCCATCAGTGCAGGGGAATTTGGCAATCAGCCCCAGCATTTT
-,TRBV19,-,TRBJ2-5,CASRDPQETQYF,TGTGCCAGTAGGGACCCCCAAGAGACCCAGTACTTC
-,TRBV28,-,TRBJ1-1,CASRPGHYTEAFF,TGTGCCAGCAGACCAGGACATTACACTGAAGCTTTCTTT
few,TRBV2,-,TRBJ1-1,CASRSLTVFPAGAFF,TGTGCCAGCAGGTCGTTAACGGTGTTCCCCGCCGGAGCTTTCTTT
-,TRBV7-9,-,TRBJ1-1,CASSLVGTNTEAFF,TGTGCCAGCAGCTTAGTAGGGACGAACACTGAAGCTTTCTTT
-,TRBV11-2,TRBD1,TRBJ2-7,CASSREQGAYEQYF,TGTGCCAGCAGCAGAGAACAGGGGGCCTACGAGCAGTACTTC
-,TRBV28,-,TRBJ2-2,CATQRAVGELFF,TGTGCCACTCAGCGGGCCGTTGGGGAGCTGTTTTTT
once,TRBV18,-,TRBJ1-1,CASSGGTAEAFF,TGTGCCAGCTCGGGAGGAACAGCTGAAGCTTTCTTT
once,TRBV5-5,-,TRBJ1-2,CASSFDSPNYGYTF,TGTGCCAGCAGCTTCGACAGTCCTAACTATGGCTACACCTTC
-,TRBV7-6,-,TRBJ2-1,CASRITEGSYNEQFF,TGTGCCAGCAGGATCACGGAGGGGAGCTACAATGAGCAGTTCTTC
-,TRBV6-1,-,TRBJ1-2,CASSAEGTGGYTF,TGTGCCAGCAGTGCAGAAGGGACGGGTGGCTACACCTTC
once,TRBV6-5,-,TRBJ2-7,CASSYSGVGGAWYF,TGTGCCAGCAGTTACTCCGGGGTAGGGGGGGCGTGGTACTTC
few,TRBV28,-,TRBJ1-6,CASSSPQGGGSPLHF,TGTGCCAGCAGTTCTCCACAGGGAGGTGGTTCACCCCTCCACTTT
-,TRBV6-5,-,TRBJ2-7,CASSYSNNYEQYF,TGTGCCAGCAGTTACTCAAACAACTACGAGCAGTACTTC
-,TRBV10-1,-,TRBJ2-7,CASSEGLNYEQYF,TGCGCCAGCAGTGAGGGACTGAACTACGAGCAGTACTTC
-,TRBV5-5,TRBD1,TRBJ1-5,CASSLGQGDQPQHF,TGTGCCAGCAGCTTGGGGCAGGGGGATCAGCCCCAGCATTTT
-,TRBV10-3,TRBD2,TRBJ2-2,CAISGLGGSSTGELFF,TGTGCCATCAGTGGCTTGGGGGGGTCCTCCACCGGGGAGCTGTTTTTT
-,TRBV30,-,TRBJ1-3,CAWSVSRGTSGNTIYF,TGTGCCTGGAGTGTAAGTCGAGGGACCTCTGGAAACACCATATATTTT
-,TRBV6-1,TRBD1,TRBJ1-6,CASMGGTDSPLHF,TGTGCCAGCATGGGGGGGACAGATTCACCCCTCCACTTT
-,TRBV30,TRBD1,TRBJ2-7,CAWRGTGIYEQYF,TGTGCCTGGAGAGGGACAGGGATTTACGAGCAGTACTTC
-,TRBV4-1,-,TRBJ2-5,CASSQVGTAVQETQYF,TGCGCCAGCAGCCAAGTAGGAACCGCTGTACAAGAGACCCAGTACTTC
-,TRBV5-1,-,TRBJ2-5,CASSLSGGGETQYF,TGCGCCAGCAGCTTATCAGGGGGAGGAGAGACCCAGTACTTC
once,TRBV28,TRBD1,TRBJ2-4,CASSLNLGGAAKNIQYF,TGTGCCAGCAGTTTGAACTTAGGGGGCGCGGCCAAAAACATTCAGTACTTC
-,TRBV11-3,-,TRBJ1-6,CASSFFRSYNSPLHF,TGTGCCAGCAGCTTTTTCCGTTCCTATAATTCACCCCTCCACTTT
-,TRBV29-1,TRBD1,TRBJ1-3,CSAGQGSGNTIYF,TGCAGCGCTGGACAGGGCTCTGGAAACACCATATATTTT
few,TRBV25-1,-,TRBJ1-1,CASKGPMNTEAFF,TGTGCCAGCAAGGGACCTATGAACACTGAAGCTTTCTTT
-,TRBV11-2,TRBD1,TRBJ1-2,CASRGRQGIRGWYGYTF,TGTGCCAGCAGAGGGAGACAGGGGATAAGGGGGTGGTATGGCTACACCTTC
-,TRBV2,TRBD1,TRBJ2-2,CASKGTVNTGELFF,TGTGCCAGCAAGGGGACAGTAAACACCGGGGAGCTGTTTTTT